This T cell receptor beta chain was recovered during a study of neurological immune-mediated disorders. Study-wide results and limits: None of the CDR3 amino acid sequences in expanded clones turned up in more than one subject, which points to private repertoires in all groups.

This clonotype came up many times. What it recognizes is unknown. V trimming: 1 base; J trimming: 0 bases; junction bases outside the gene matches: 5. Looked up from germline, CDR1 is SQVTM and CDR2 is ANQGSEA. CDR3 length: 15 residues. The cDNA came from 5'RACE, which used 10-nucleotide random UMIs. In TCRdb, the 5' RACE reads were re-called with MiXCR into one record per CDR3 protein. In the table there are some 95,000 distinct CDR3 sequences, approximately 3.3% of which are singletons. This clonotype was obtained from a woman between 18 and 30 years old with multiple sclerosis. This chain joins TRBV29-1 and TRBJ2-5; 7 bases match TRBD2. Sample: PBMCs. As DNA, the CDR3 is TGCAGCGTTGAAGGGGCGGGAGAGTACCAAGAGACCCAGTACTTC. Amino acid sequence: CSVEGAGEYQETQYF.